This T cell receptor beta chain was sequenced for a study of blood T cell repertoires in COVID-19. Turning to the study itself: T cells, B-cell-depleted T cells, or PBMCs supplied cDNA or gDNA.

To note about this clone: Additional DNA sequences in this sample encode the identical CDR3.

CDR1 is KGHSH, CDR2 LQKENI, per germline. The CDR3 runs to 13 residues. The V end lost 4 bases, the J end lost 1 base, and 6 bases lay between the germline ends. As handled by the study authors: Nucleated cell counts were estimated from reference gene primer amplification. Measured with immunoSEQ multiplex PCR; TCRdb has only the in-frame clones, and not every one. That table supplies the V and J calls and clone size; D and trimming were determined from the DNA. The data contain under 350,000 clones, roughly 85% of them singletons. Specimen: peripheral blood. The receptor's source is a human donor in a cohort sampled during active COVID-19. This chain connects TRBV18 to TRBJ2-3; no definite D call. The chain's CDR3 is CASSRGGTDTQYF. CDR3 bases: TGTGCCAGCTCACGCGGTGGCACAGATACGCAGTATTTT.